The present T cell receptor (beta chain) was sequenced within a study of T cell responses to AZD1222 COVID-19 vaccine. As regards this clone: What it recognizes is unknown.

Assay used: immunoSEQ multiplex PCR; TCRdb lists only in-frame clones, some missing. The sample includes about 110,000 clones, about 92% of them seen just once. CDR1 SGDLS and CDR2 YYNGEE come from the germline V gene. With V trimmed by 3 bases and J by 6 bases, 16 bases remained unmatched. The CDR3 extends over 19 amino acids. The study, taken as a whole, reports: Donors were largely white British and mainly female; clonal diversity was possibly underestimated. Spike-spanning, vaccine-associated CD4 TCRs were dominant at 160-218 and 743-854. No repertoire was sampled before or during the peak T cell response, only after it.

The origin of this receptor is an adult in good health. The V and J genes are TRBV9 and TRBJ2-1; 12 bases fit TRBD2. This specimen was peripheral blood, taken on day 0 of AZD1222 vaccination. The chain's CDR3 is CASSAYGTSGQNLSNEQFF. The CDR3 DNA reads TGTGCCAGCAGCGCATACGGGACTAGCGGGCAAAACCTTAGCAATGAGCAGTTCTTC. Full variable domain (outside the CDR3, taken from reference TRBV9 and TRBJ2-1): DSGVTQTPKHLITATGQRVTLRCSPRSGDLSVYWYQQSLDQGLQFLIQYYNGEERAKGNILERFSAQQFPDLHSELNLSSLELGDSALYFCASSAYGTSGQNLSNEQFFGPGTRLTVL.